This TCR beta chain was found in a study of blood T cell repertoires in COVID-19. The germline V gene has CDR1 SGHDT and CDR2 YYEEEE. V gave up 2 bases and J gave up 0 bases; unmatched junction bases: 2. This CDR3 comprises 15 residues. The authors' processing: Reference gene primer amplification in the assay estimated nucleated cell counts. Measured with immunoSEQ multiplex PCR; TCRdb has only the in-frame clones, and not every one. V and J calls and clone size come straight from that table; D and trimming were deduced from the DNA. Here the sample spans some 180,000 clones, approximately 85% being singletons.

J is TRBJ1-5 and V is TRBV5-6, with TRBD1 identical over 7 bases. The TCR comes from a man aged 40-55 years who had recovered from COVID-19. The sample comprised PBMCs or T cells enriched from blood (not recorded which). Written as DNA, the CDR3 is TGTGCCAGCAGCTTAGGGGGCTATAGCAATCAGCCCCAGCATTTT. Its translation: CASSLGGYSNQPQHF.